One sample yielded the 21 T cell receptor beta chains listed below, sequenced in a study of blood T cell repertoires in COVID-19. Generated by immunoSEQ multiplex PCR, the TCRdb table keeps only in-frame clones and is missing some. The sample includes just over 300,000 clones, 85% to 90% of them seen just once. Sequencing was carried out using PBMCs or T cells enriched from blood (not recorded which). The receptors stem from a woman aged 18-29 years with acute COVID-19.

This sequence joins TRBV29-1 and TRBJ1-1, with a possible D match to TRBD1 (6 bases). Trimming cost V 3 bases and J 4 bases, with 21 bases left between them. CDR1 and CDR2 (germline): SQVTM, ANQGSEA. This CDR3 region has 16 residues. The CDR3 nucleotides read TGCAGCGTTGAGGCCAAGAAGAGGGGGAAACGCACTGAAGCTTTCTTT. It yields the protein CSVEAKKRGKRTEAFF.

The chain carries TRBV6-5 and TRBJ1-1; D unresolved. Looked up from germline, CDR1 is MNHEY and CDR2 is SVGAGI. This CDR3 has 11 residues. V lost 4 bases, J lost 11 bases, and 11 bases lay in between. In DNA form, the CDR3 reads TGTGCCAGCAGTTCCGAGTCCGAGGCTTTCTTT. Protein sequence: CASSSESEAFF.

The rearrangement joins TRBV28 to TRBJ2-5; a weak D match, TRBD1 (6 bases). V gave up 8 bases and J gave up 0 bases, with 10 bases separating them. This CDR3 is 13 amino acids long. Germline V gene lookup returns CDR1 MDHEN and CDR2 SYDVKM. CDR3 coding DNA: TGTGCCAGCTGGACAGCAAACCAAGAGACCCAGTACTTC. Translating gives CASWTANQETQYF. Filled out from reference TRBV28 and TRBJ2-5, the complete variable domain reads DVKVTQSSRYLVKRTGEKVFLECVQDMDHENMFWYRQDPGLGLRLIYFSYDVKMKEKGDIPEGYSVSREKKERFSLILESASTNQTSMYLCASWTANQETQYFGPGTRLLVL.

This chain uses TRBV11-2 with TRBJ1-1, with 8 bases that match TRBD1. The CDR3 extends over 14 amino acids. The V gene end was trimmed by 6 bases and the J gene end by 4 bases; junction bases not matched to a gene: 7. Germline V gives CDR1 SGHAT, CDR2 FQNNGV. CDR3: CASSFGQGSTEAFF. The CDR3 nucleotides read TGTGCCAGCAGTTTCGGACAGGGAAGCACTGAAGCTTTCTTT.

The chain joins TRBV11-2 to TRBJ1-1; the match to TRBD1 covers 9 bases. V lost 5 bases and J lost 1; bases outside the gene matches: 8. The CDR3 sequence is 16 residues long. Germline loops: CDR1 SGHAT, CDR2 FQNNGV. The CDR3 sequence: CASSARTGATNTEAFF. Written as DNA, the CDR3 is TGTGCCAGCAGCGCCCGGACAGGGGCCACGAACACTGAAGCTTTCTTT.

CDR3 sequence (DNA): TGTGCCAGCAGCCCCTCCGGACAGGGGACCCAGTACTTC. It translates to CASSPSGQGTQYF. This chain links TRBV6-5 with TRBJ2-5; 8 bases are a match to TRBD1. Germline trimming cut 6 bases from V and 7 bases from J; bases unmatched to any gene: 7. The CDR3 totals 13 residues. Germline loops: CDR1 MNHEY, CDR2 SVGAGI.

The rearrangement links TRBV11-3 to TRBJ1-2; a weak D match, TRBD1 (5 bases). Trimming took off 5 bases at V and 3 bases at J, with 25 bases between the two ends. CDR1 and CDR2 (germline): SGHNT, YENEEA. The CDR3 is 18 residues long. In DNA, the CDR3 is TGTGCCAGCAGCGCGCAGACAGCTCGTCTGGGTTTGGACTATGGCTACACCTTC. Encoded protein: CASSAQTARLGLDYGYTF.

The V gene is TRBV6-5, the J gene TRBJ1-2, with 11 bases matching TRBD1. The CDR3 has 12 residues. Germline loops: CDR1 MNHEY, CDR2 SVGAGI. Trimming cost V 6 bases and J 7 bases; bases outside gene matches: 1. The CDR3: CASRGTGGGYTF. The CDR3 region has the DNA TGTGCCAGCAGGGGGACAGGGGGTGGCTACACCTTC.

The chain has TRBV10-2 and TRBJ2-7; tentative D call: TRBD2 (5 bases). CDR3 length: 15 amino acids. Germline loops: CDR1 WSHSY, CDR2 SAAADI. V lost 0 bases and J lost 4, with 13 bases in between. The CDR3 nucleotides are TGCGCCAGCAGTGAGTCTAGGGTCGGGGTGTACGAGCAGTACTTC. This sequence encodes CASSESRVGVYEQYF.

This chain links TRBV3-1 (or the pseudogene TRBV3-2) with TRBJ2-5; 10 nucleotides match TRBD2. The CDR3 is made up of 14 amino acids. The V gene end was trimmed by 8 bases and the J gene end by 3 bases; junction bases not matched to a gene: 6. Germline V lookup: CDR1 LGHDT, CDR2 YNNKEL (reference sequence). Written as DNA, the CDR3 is TGTGCCAGCCTGGGTGGACTAGCGGAAGAGACCCAGTACTTC. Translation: CASLGGLAEETQYF.

The CDR3 spells CASSAAGLAGNEQYF. CDR3 nucleotides: TGTGCCAGCAGCGCAGCCGGACTAGCGGGAAACGAGCAGTACTTC. The chain is built from TRBV7-2 and TRBJ2-7, with 12 bases matching TRBD2. Germline lookup yields CDR1 SGHTA and CDR2 FQGNSA. With V trimmed by 5 bases and J by 5 bases, 7 bases remained unmatched. The CDR3 has 15 residues.

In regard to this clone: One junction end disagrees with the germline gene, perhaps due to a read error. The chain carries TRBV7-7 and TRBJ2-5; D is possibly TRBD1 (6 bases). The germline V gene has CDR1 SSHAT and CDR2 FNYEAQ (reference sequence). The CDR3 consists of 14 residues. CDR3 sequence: CASSSSGVQETQYF. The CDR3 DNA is TGTGCTAGCAGCTCCTCAGGGGTTCAAGAGACCCAGTACTTC. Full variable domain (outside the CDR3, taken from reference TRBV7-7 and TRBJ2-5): GAGVSQSPRYKVTKRGQDVTLRCDPISSHATLYWYQQALGQGPEFLTYFNYEAQPDKSGLPSDRFSAERPEGSISTLTIQRTEQRDSAMYRCASSSSGVQETQYFGPGTRLLVL.

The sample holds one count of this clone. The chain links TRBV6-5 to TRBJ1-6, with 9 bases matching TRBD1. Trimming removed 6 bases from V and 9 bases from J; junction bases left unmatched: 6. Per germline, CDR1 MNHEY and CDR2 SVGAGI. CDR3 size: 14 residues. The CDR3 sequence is CASSPGQGPSPLHF. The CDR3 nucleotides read TGTGCCAGCAGCCCGGGACAGGGTCCTTCACCCCTCCACTTT.

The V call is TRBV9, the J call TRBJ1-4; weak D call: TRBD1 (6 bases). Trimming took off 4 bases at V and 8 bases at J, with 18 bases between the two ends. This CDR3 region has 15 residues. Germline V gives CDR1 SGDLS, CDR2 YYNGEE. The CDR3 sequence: CASSPHGGAVEKLFF. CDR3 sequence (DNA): TGTGCCAGCAGCCCCCATGGGGGCGCGGTAGAAAAACTGTTTTTT.

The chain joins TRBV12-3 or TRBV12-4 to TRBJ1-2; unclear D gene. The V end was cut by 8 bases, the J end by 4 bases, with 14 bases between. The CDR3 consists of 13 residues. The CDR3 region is CASGGRASYGYTF. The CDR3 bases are TGTGCCAGCGGAGGGAGGGCCAGCTATGGCTACACCTTC.

The CDR3 here is CASSFPDRGYNEQFF. DNA for the CDR3: TGTGCCAGCAGCTTTCCAGACAGGGGTTACAATGAGCAGTTCTTC. V and J are TRBV11-3 and TRBJ2-1, with 8 bases matching TRBD1. The J segment lost 4 bases and the V segment lost 3 bases, leaving 5 bases of the junction unmatched. CDR3 length: 15 residues. Germline V gives CDR1 SGHNT, CDR2 YENEEA. Filled out from reference TRBV11-3 and TRBJ2-1, the complete variable domain reads EAGVVQSPRYKIIEKKQPVAFWCNPISGHNTLYWYLQNLGQGPELLIRYENEEAVDDSQLPKDRFSAERLKGVDSTLKIQPAELGDSAVYLCASSFPDRGYNEQFFGPGTRLTVL.

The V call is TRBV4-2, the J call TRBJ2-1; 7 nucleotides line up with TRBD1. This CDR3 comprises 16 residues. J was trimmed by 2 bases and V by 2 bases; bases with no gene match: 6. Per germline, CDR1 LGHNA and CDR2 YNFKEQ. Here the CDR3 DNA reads TGTGCCAGCAGCCAAATAGCTAGGGGGCCCTACAATGAGCAGTTCTTC. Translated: CASSQIARGPYNEQFF.

For the CDR3, the DNA is TGTGCCACCCAAGGGACGGGAGGTCGCTACGAGCAGTACTTC. Translation gives CATQGTGGRYEQYF. This chain joins TRBV19 and TRBJ2-7; TRBD2 matches at 7 bases. Trimming cost V 10 bases and J 3 bases; bases outside gene matches: 12. The V gene's germline CDR1 is LNHDA and CDR2 SQIVND (reference sequence). The CDR3 is made up of 14 amino acids. Drawing the rest from reference TRBV19 and TRBJ2-7, the complete variable domain is DGGITQSPKYLFRKEGQNVTLSCEQNLNHDAMYWYRQDPGQGLRLIYYSQIVNDFQKGDIAEGYSVSREKKESFPLTVTSAQKNPTAFYLCATQGTGGRYEQYFGPGTRLTVT.

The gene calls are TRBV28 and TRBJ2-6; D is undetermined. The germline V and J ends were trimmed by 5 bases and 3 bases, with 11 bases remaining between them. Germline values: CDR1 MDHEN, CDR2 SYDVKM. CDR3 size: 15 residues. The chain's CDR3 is CASSLRLSGANVLTF. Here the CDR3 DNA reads TGTGCCAGCAGTCTCAGACTGAGTGGGGCCAACGTCCTGACTTTC.

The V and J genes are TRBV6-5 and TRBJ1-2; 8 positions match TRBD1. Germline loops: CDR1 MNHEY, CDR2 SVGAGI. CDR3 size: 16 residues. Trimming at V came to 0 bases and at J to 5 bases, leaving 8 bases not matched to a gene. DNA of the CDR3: TGTGCCAGCAGTTACTCGACTGACAGGGGACGGTATGGCTACACCTTC. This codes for CASSYSTDRGRYGYTF.

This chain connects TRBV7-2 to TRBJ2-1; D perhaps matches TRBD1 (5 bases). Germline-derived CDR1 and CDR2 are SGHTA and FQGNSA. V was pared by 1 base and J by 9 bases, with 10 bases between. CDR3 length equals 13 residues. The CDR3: CASSLGRDGEQFF. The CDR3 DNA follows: TGTGCCAGCAGCTTAGGCAGGGATGGTGAGCAGTTCTTC.